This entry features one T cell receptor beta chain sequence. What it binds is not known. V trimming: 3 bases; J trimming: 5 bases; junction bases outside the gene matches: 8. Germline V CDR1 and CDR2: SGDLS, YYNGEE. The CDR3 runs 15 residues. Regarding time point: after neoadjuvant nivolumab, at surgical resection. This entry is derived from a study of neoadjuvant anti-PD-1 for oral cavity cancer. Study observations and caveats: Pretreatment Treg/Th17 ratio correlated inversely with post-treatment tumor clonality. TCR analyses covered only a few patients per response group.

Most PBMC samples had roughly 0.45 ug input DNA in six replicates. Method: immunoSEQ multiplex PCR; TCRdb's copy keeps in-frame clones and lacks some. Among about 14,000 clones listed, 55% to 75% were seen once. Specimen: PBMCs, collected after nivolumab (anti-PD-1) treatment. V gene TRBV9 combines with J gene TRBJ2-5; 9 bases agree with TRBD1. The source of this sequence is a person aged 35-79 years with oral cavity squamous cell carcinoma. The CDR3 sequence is CASSGTGGMAETQYF. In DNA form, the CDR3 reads TGTGCCAGCAGCGGAACAGGGGGCATGGCGGAGACCCAGTACTTC.